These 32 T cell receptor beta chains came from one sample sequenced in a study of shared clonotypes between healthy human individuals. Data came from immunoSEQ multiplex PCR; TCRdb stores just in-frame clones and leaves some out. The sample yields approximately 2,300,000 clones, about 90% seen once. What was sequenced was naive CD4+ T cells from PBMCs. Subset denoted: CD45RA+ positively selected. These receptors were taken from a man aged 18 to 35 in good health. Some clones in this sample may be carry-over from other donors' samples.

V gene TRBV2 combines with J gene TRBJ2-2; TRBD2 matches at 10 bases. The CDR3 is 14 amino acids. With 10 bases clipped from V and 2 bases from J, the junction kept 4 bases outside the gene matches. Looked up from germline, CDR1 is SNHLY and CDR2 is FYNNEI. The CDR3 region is CATSSGRNTGELFF. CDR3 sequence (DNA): TGTGCCACTTCTAGCGGGAGAAACACCGGGGAGCTGTTTTTT.

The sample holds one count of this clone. The DNA for the CDR3 is TGCGCCAGCAGTGAGGGGACCCTTTCGAGGAATGAGCAGTTCTTC. Encoded protein: CASSEGTLSRNEQFF. The chain carries TRBV10-2 and TRBJ2-1; D is perhaps TRBD1 or TRBD2 (5 bases each). Looked up from germline, CDR1 is WSHSY and CDR2 is SAAADI. V was trimmed by 2 bases and J by 7 bases, leaving 15 bases between them. The CDR3 totals 15 residues.

The CDR3 bases are TGTGCCAGCAGCTTCGGGCCCCCGGGGGACACTGAAGCTTTCTTT. Its translation is CASSFGPPGDTEAFF. This rearrangement joins TRBV7-9 to TRBJ1-1; tentative D call: TRBD1 (5 bases). The V end was cut by 3 bases, the J end by 3 bases, with 14 bases between. Germline V gene sequence: CDR1 SEHNR, CDR2 FQNEAQ (reference sequence). The CDR3 has 15 amino acids.

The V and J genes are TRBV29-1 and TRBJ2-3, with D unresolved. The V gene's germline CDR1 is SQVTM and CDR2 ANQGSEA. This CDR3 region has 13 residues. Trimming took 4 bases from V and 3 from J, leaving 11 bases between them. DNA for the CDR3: TGCAGCGTTGTTCTCGGGCCAACAGATACGCAGTATTTT. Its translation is CSVVLGPTDTQYF.

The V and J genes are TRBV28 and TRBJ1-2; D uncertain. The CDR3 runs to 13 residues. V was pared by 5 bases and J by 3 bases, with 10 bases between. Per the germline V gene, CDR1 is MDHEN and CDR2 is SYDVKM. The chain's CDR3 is CASSVSPDYGYTF. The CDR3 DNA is TGTGCCAGCAGTGTCTCGCCAGACTATGGCTACACCTTC.

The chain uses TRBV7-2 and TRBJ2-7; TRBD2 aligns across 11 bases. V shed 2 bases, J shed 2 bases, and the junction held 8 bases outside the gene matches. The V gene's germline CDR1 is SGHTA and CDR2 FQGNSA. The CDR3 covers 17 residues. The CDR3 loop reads CASSLRLAGGPPYEQYF. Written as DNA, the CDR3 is TGTGCCAGCAGCTTAAGATTAGCGGGAGGGCCCCCCTACGAGCAGTACTTC.

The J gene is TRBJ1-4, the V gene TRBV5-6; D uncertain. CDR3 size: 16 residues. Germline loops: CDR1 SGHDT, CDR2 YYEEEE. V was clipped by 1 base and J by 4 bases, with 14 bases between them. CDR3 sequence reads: CASSLISVSGNEKLFF. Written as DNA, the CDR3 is TGTGCCAGCAGCTTGATTTCGGTTAGCGGTAATGAAAAACTGTTTTTT.

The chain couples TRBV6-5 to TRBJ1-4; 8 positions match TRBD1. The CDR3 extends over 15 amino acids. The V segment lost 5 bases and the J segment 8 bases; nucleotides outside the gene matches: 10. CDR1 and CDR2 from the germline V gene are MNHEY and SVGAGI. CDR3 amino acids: CASSPGGAATEKLFF. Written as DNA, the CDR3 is TGTGCCAGCAGTCCAGGGGGCGCGGCCACCGAAAAACTGTTTTTT.

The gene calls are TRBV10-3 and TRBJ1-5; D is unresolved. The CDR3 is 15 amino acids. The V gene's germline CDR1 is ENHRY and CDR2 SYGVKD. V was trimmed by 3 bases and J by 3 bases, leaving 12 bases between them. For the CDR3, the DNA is TGTGCCATCAGTGATGGCAGGTTGATCAATCAGCCCCAGCATTTT. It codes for CAISDGRLINQPQHF.

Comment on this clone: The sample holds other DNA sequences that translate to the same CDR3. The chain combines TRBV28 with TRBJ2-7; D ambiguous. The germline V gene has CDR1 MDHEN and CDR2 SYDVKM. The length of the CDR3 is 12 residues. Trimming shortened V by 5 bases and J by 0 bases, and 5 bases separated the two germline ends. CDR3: CASSVLSYEQYF. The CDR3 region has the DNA TGTGCCAGCAGTGTACTCTCCTACGAGCAGTACTTC.

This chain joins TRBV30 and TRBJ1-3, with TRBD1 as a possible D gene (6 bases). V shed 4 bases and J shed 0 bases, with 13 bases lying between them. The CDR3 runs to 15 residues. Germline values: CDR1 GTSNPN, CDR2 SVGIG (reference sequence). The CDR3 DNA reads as TGTGCCTGGAACGCGGGGACAAACTCTGGAAACACCATATATTTT. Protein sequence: CAWNAGTNSGNTIYF.

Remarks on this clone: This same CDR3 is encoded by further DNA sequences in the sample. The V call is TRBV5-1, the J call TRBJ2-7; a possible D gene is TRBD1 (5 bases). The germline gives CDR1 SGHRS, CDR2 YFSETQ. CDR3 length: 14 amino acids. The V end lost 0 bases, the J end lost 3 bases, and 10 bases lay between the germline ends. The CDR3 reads CASSLVQGSYEQYF. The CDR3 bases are TGCGCCAGCAGCTTGGTTCAGGGCAGCTACGAGCAGTACTTC. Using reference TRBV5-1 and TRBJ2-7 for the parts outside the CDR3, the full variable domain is KAGVTQTPRYLIKTRGQQVTLSCSPISGHRSVSWYQQTPGQGLQFLFEYFSETQRNKGNFPGRFSGRQFSNSRSEMNVSTLELGDSALYLCASSLVQGSYEQYFGPGTRLTVT.

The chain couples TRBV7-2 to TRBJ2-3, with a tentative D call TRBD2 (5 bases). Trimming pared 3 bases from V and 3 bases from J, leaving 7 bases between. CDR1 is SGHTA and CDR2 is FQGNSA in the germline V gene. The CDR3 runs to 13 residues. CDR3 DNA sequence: TGTGCCAGCAGCTTGGACTGGACAGATACGCAGTATTTT. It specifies CASSLDWTDTQYF.

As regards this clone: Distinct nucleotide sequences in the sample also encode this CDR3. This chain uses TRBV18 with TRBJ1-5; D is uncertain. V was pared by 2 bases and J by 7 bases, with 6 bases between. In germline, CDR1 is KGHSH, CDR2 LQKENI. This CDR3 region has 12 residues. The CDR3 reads CASSPGNQPQHF. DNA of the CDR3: TGTGCCAGCTCACCAGGTAACCAGCCCCAGCATTTT.

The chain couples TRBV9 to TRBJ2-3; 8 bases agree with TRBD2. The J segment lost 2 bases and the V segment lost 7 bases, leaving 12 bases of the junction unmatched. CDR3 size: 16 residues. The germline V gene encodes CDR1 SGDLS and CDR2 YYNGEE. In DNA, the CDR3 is TGTGCCAGCGCTAGCGGGCCTGGGGGCCACACAGATACGCAGTATTTT. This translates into CASASGPGGHTDTQYF.

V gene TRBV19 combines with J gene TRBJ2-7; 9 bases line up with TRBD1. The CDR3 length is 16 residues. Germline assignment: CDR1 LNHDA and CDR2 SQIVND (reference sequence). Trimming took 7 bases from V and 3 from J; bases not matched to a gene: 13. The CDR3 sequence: CASMAWDRDFYYEQYF. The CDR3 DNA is TGTGCCAGTATGGCGTGGGACAGGGATTTTTACTACGAGCAGTACTTC.

The CDR3 sequence is CASSIDGTGPVSNQPQHF. The CDR3 bases are TGTGCCAGTAGTATAGACGGGACAGGTCCTGTTAGCAATCAGCCCCAGCATTTT. This chain links TRBV19 with TRBJ1-5; TRBD1 agrees at 8 bases. The CDR3 is 18 residues long. CDR1 is LNHDA and CDR2 is SQIVND in the germline V gene (reference sequence). V lost 0 bases, J lost 0 bases, and 7 bases stayed unmatched.

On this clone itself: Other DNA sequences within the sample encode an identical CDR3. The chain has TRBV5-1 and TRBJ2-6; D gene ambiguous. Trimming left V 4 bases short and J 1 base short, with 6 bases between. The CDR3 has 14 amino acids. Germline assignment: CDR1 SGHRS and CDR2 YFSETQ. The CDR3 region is CASSQGSGANVLTF. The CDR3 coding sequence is TGCGCCAGCAGCCAAGGGTCTGGGGCCAACGTCCTGACTTTC.

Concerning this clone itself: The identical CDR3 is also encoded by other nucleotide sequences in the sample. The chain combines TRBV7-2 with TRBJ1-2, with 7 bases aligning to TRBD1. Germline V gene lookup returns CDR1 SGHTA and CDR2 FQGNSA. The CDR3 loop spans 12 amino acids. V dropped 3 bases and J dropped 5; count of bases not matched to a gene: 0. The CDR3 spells CASSLTGYGYTF. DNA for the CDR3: TGTGCCAGCAGCTTGACAGGGTATGGCTACACCTTC.

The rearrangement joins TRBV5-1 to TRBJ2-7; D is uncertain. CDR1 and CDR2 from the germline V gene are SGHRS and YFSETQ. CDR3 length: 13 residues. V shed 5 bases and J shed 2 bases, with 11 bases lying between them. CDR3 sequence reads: CASRNGPAYEQYF. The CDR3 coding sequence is TGCGCCAGCAGGAACGGACCCGCCTACGAGCAGTACTTC.

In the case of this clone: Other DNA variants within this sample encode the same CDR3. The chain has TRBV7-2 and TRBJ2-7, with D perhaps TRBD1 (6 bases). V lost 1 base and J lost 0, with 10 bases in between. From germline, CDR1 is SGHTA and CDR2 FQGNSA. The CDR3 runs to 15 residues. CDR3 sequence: CASSLVQGSSYEQYF. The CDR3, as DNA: TGTGCCAGCAGCTTAGTCCAGGGGAGCTCCTACGAGCAGTACTTC.

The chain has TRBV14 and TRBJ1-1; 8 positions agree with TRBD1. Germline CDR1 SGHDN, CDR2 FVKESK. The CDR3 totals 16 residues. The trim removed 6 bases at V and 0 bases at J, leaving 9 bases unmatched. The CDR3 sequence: CASSRDWTGMNTEAFF. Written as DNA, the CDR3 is TGTGCCAGCAGTCGAGATTGGACAGGGATGAACACTGAAGCTTTCTTT.

The CDR3 protein is CASSSRPGQGHYEQYF. DNA for the CDR3: TGTGCCAGCAGCTCTCGACCGGGACAGGGCCACTACGAGCAGTACTTC. The J gene is TRBJ2-7, the V gene TRBV11-1, with 9 positions matching TRBD1. With 4 bases clipped from V and 3 bases from J, the junction kept 10 bases outside the gene matches. The V gene's germline CDR1 is SGHAT and CDR2 FQDESV (reference sequence). CDR3 length: 16 residues. Variable domain in full (rest from reference TRBV11-1 and TRBJ2-7): EAEVAQSPRYKITEKSQAVAFWCDPISGHATLYWYRQILGQGPELLVQFQDESVVDDSQLPKDRFSAERLKGVDSTLKIQPAELGDSAMYLCASSSRPGQGHYEQYFGPGTRLTVT.

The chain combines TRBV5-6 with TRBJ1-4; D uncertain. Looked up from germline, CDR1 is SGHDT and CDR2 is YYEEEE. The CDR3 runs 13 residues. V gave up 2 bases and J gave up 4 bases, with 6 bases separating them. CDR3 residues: CASSFIGNEKLFF. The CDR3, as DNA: TGTGCCAGCAGCTTTATCGGTAATGAAAAACTGTTTTTT.

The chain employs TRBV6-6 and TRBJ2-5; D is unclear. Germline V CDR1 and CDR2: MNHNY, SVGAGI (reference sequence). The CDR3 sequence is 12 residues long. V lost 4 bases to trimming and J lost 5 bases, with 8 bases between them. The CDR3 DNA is TGTGCCAGCAGTTTACTATTTGAGACCCAGTACTTC. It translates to CASSLLFETQYF.

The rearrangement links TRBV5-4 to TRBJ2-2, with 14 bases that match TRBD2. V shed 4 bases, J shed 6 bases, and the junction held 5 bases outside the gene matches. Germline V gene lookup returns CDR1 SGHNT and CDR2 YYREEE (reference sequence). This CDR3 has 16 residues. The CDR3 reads CASSPGTSGSSGELFF. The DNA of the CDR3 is TGTGCCAGCAGCCCCGGGACTAGCGGGAGTTCCGGGGAGCTGTTTTTT. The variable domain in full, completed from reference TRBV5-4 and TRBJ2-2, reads ETGVTQSPTHLIKTRGQQVTLRCSSQSGHNTVSWYQQALGQGPQFIFQYYREEENGRGNFPPRFSGLQFPNYSSELNVNALELDDSALYLCASSPGTSGSSGELFFGEGSRLTVL.

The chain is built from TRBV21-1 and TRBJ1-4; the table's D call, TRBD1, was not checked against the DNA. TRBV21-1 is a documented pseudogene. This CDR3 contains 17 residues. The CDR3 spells CASSKDARGRGPEKLFF. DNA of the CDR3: TGTGCCAGCAGCAAAGATGCGCGGGGCAGGGGGCCTGAAAAACTGTTTTTT.

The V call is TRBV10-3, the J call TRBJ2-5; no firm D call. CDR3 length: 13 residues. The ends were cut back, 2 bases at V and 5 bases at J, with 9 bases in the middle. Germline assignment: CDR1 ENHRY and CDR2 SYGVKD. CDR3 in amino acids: CAISERIVETQYF. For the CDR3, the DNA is TGTGCCATCAGTGAGCGGATTGTCGAGACCCAGTACTTC.

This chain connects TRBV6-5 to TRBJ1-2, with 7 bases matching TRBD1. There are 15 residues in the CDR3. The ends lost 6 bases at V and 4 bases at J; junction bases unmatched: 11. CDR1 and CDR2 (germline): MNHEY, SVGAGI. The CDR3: CASRKKGAGSYGYTF. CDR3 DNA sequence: TGTGCCAGCAGGAAAAAGGGGGCCGGTTCCTATGGCTACACCTTC.

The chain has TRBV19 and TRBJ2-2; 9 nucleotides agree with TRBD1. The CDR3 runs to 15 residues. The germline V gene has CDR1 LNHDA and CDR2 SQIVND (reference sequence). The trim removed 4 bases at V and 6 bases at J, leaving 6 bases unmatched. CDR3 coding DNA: TGTGCCAGTAGTAGGGACAGGGTCGCGTCCGGGGAGCTGTTTTTT. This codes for CASSRDRVASGELFF.

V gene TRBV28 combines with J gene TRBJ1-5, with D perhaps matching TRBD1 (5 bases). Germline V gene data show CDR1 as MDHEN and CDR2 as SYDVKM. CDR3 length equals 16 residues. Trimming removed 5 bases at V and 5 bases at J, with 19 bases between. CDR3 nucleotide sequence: TGTGCCAGCAGTCCCTTGCCCGGGGGAGGAGATCAGCCCCAGCATTTT. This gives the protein CASSPLPGGGDQPQHF.

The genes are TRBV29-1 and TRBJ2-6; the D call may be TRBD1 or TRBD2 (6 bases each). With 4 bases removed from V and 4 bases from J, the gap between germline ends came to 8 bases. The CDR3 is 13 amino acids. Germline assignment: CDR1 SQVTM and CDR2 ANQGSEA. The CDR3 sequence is CSVGGAGANVLTF. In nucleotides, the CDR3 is TGCAGCGTTGGGGGGGCCGGGGCCAACGTCCTGACTTTC. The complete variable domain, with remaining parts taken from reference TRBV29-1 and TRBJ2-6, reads SAVISQKPSRDICQRGTSLTIQCQVDSQVTMMFWYRQQPGQSLTLIATANQGSEATYESGFVIDKFPISRPNLTFSTLTVSNMSPEDSSIYLCSVGGAGANVLTFGAGSRLTVL.